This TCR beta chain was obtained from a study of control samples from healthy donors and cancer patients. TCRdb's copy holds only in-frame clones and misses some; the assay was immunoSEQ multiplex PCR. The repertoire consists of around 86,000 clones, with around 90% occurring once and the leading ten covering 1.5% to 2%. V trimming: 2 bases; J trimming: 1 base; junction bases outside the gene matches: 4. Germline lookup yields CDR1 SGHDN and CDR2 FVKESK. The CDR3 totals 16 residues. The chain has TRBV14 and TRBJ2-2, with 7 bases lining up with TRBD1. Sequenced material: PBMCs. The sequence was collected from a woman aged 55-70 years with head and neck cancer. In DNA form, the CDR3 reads TGTGCCAGCAGCCAATTTCGACAGGGGAACACCGGGGAGCTGTTTTTT. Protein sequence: CASSQFRQGNTGELFF. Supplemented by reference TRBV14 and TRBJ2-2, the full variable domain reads EAGVTQFPSHSVIEKGQTVTLRCDPISGHDNLYWYRRVMGKEIKFLLHFVKESKQDESGMPNNRFLAERTGGTYSTLKVQPAELEDSGVYFCASSQFRQGNTGELFFGEGSRLTVL.